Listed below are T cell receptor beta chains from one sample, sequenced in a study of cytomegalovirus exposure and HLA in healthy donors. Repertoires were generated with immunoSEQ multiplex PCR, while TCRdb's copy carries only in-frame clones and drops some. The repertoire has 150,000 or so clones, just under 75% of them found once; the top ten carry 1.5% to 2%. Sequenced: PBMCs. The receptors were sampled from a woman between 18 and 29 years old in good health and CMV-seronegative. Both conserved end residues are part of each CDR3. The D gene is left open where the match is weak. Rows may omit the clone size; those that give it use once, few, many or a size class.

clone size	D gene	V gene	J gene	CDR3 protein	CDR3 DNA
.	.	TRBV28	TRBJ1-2	CASSLSTDYGYTF	TGTGCCAGCAGTTTATCGACTGACTATGGCTACACCTTC
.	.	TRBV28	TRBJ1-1	CASSFSRGAGTEAFF	TGTGCCAGCAGTTTTTCTCGGGGGGCAGGCACTGAAGCTTTCTTT
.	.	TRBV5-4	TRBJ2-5	CAGRRDVQETQYF	TGTGCAGGCCGGCGGGACGTCCAAGAGACCCAGTACTTC
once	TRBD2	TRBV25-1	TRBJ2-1	CASSLTSGTYNEQFF	TGTGCCAGCAGCTTGACTAGCGGGACCTACAATGAGCAGTTCTTC
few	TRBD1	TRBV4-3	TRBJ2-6	CASSQNTGGGANVLTF	TGCGCCAGCAGCCAAAACACAGGGGGTGGGGCCAACGTCCTGACTTTC
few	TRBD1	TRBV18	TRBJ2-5	CASSGTGGETQYF	TGTGCCAGCTCAGGTACAGGGGGAGAGACCCAGTACTTC
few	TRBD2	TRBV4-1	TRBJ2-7	CASSRRLAGAYEQYF	TGCGCCAGCAGCCGCCGACTAGCGGGGGCTTACGAGCAGTACTTC
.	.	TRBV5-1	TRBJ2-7	CASSFPTAGSYEQYF	TGCGCCAGCAGCTTTCCCACCGCCGGCTCCTACGAGCAGTACTTC
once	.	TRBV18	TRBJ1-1	CASLLKGVDTEAFF	TGTGCCAGCTTACTGAAGGGGGTTGACACTGAAGCTTTCTTT
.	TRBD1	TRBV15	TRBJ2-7	CATRPGTGTQHEQYF	TGTGCCACCAGACCCGGGACAGGGACACAACACGAGCAGTACTTC
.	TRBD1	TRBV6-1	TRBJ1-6	CASFSGTGYSPLHF	TGTGCCAGCTTCTCCGGGACAGGGTATTCACCCCTCCACTTT
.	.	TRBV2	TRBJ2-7	CASSPGTYNSYEQYF	TGTGCCAGCAGCCCCGGGACTTACAACTCCTACGAGCAGTACTTC
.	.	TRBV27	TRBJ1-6	CASSLGQNNYNSPLHF	TGTGCCAGCAGTTTAGGGCAGAATAATTATAATTCACCCCTCCACTTT
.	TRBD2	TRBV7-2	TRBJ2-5	CASSLAAGSWETQYF	TGTGCCAGCAGCTTGGCAGCGGGGTCCTGGGAGACCCAGTACTTC
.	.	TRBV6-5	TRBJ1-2	CASSIQASGGSGYTF	TGTGCCAGCAGTATACAAGCCAGTGGGGGGAGCGGCTACACCTTC
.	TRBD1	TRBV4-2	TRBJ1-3	CASSRTGGSGNTIYF	TGTGCCAGCAGCCGAACAGGGGGCTCTGGAAACACCATATATTTT
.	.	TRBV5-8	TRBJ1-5	CASSLVPAGVQPQHF	TGTGCCAGCAGCTTGGTCCCTGCGGGAGTTCAGCCCCAGCATTTT
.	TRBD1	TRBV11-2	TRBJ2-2	CASSLDQDRGTGELFF	TGTGCCAGCAGCTTAGATCAGGACAGGGGCACCGGGGAGCTGTTTTTT
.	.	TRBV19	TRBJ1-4	CASSLEGGQLFF	TGTGCCAGTAGCCTAGAAGGGGGACAACTGTTTTTT
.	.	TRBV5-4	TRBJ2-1	CASSWGLASSYNEQFF	TGTGCCAGCAGCTGGGGACTGGCTAGCTCCTACAATGAGCAGTTCTTC
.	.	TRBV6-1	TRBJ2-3	CASSGAFVFAGPGDTQYF	TGTGCCAGCAGTGGAGCATTCGTTTTTGCGGGGCCCGGAGATACGCAGTATTTT
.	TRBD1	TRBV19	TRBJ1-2	CASRWGTGGYGYTF	TGTGCCAGTAGGTGGGGGACAGGGGGCTATGGCTACACCTTC
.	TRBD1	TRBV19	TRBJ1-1	CASRSRDSYMNTEAFF	TGTGCCAGTAGGAGCAGGGACAGCTACATGAACACTGAAGCTTTCTTT
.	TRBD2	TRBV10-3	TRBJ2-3	CAISEGGLAGADTQYF	TGTGCCATCAGTGAGGGGGGACTAGCGGGAGCAGATACGCAGTATTTT
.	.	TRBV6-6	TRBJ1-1	CASSYSAGETEAFF	TGTGCCAGCAGTTACTCGGCAGGGGAGACTGAAGCTTTCTTT
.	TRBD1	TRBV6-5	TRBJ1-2	CASTRDRGGIYGYTF	TGTGCCAGCACCAGGGACAGGGGGGGGATCTATGGCTACACCTTC
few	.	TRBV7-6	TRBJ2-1	CASSSSSEQFF	TGTGCCAGCAGCTCCTCTTCGGAGCAGTTCTTC
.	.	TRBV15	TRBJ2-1	CATSRDIYSYNEQFF	TGTGCCACCAGCAGGGACATATACTCCTACAATGAGCAGTTCTTC
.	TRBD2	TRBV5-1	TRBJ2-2	CASSSPTVAGQNTGELFF	TGCGCCAGCAGCTCCCCAACAGTAGCGGGGCAAAACACCGGGGAGCTGTTTTTT
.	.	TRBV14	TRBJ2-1	CASSPWQGSSYNEQFF	TGTGCCAGCAGCCCGTGGCAGGGAAGCTCCTACAATGAGCAGTTCTTC
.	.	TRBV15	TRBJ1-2	CATSRGAGNGYTF	TGTGCCACCAGCAGAGGGGCGGGGAATGGCTACACCTTC
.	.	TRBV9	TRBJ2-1	CASSRFRGSTYNEQFF	TGTGCCAGCAGCCGATTCAGGGGTAGCACCTACAATGAGCAGTTCTTC
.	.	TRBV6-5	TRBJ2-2	CASSYDRNTGELFF	TGTGCCAGCAGTTATGACAGGAACACCGGGGAGCTGTTTTTT